This T cell receptor (beta chain) was captured in a study of OX40 agonist ivuxolimab in advanced cancers. Across the study: Recorded diagnoses for dose-escalation patients were hepatocellular carcinoma, melanoma, renal cell or head and neck cancer.

Produced via immunoSEQ multiplex PCR; TCRdb's table is partial and in-frame only. The sample shows roughly 29,000 clones, 84% of them seen only once. Blood specimens came from baseline, cycle 4 day 1, and cycle 7 day 1. V lost 8 bases and J lost 4, with 11 bases in between. CDR3 length equals 13 residues. The germline V gene has CDR1 SNHLY and CDR2 FYNNEI. The sample was CD4+ or CD8+ T cells sorted from blood, taken in a trial of the OX40 agonist ivuxolimab. The TCR originated in an adult with an advanced solid tumor such as melanoma, head and neck, liver or kidney cancer. This rearrangement joins TRBV2 to TRBJ2-2; D perhaps matches TRBD1 (6 bases). CDR3 region: CASAGAGTGELFF. DNA of the CDR3: TGTGCCAGCGCAGGGGCAGGCACCGGGGAGCTGTTTTTT.